The rows below give T cell receptor beta chains drawn from one sample of a study of PD-1 blockade in classical Hodgkin lymphoma. The data were produced by immunoSEQ multiplex PCR, yet TCRdb's version contains in-frame clones alone and is incomplete. This table holds about 30,000 clones, 80% to 90% found once. The material sequenced was CD4+ T cells from blood, taken before the fourth cycle of nivolumab. These receptor sequences come from a human donor with classical Hodgkin lymphoma. Each CDR3 is given without its conserved first and last residue. Fields, in order: V gene, CDR3 length, CDR3 protein.

v_call: TRBV5-1; cdr3_length: 12; cdr3_aa: ASSGETGVAGYT
v_call: TRBV9; cdr3_length: 12; cdr3_aa: ASRGAVATGELF
v_call: TRBV28; cdr3_length: 12; cdr3_aa: ASSLALMNTEAF
v_call: TRBV5-1; cdr3_length: 12; cdr3_aa: ASSLGQANYEAF
v_call: TRBV4-1; cdr3_length: 14; cdr3_aa: ASSQEGLGVTGELF
v_call: TRBV7-9; cdr3_length: 12; cdr3_aa: ASSLWYRQETQY
v_call: TRBV28; cdr3_length: 13; cdr3_aa: ASSFVASGGGEQF
v_call: TRBV5-1; cdr3_length: 13; cdr3_aa: ASSLMAGLYNEQF
v_call: TRBV18; cdr3_length: 11; cdr3_aa: ASSPLRGNEQF
v_call: TRBV6-6; cdr3_length: 14; cdr3_aa: ASTQRGSSYNSPLH
v_call: TRBV6-1; cdr3_length: 13; cdr3_aa: ASSALAGVGETQY
v_call: TRBV5-1; cdr3_length: 12; cdr3_aa: ASSGGQLNEKLF
v_call: TRBV10-3; cdr3_length: 9; cdr3_aa: AITGGSGYT
v_call: TRBV7-9; cdr3_length: 11; cdr3_aa: ASSLAHQETQY
v_call: TRBV19; cdr3_length: 14; cdr3_aa: ASSISTGILNTEAF
v_call: TRBV27; cdr3_length: 15; cdr3_aa: ASSPLYGIQDLAEAF
v_call: TRBV7-8; cdr3_length: 12; cdr3_aa: ASSLEGRLYGYT
v_call: TRBV9; cdr3_length: 11; cdr3_aa: ASSVVQGAEAF
v_call: TRBV5-1; cdr3_length: 13; cdr3_aa: ASSFEGGNTGELF
v_call: TRBV5-1; cdr3_length: 15; cdr3_aa: ASSPVVLGQGQSSQY
v_call: TRBV6-6; cdr3_length: 13; cdr3_aa: ASRSGQRGWQPQH
v_call: TRBV4-1; cdr3_length: 13; cdr3_aa: ASSQGDRGTDTQY
v_call: TRBV5-1; cdr3_length: 13; cdr3_aa: ASSLSQENTGELF
v_call: TRBV5-1; cdr3_length: 11; cdr3_aa: ASSLIGGNEQF
v_call: TRBV28; cdr3_length: 18; cdr3_aa: ASSPPFRGLVRRGANVLT
v_call: TRBV5-1; cdr3_length: 13; cdr3_aa: ASSWDRAGTGELF
v_call: TRBV6-5; cdr3_length: 10; cdr3_aa: ASRSTSYEQY
v_call: TRBV6-6; cdr3_length: 14; cdr3_aa: ASGLGGRSGNQPQH
v_call: TRBV7-9; cdr3_length: 13; cdr3_aa: ASSPLGGSYNEQF
v_call: TRBV11-3; cdr3_length: 15; cdr3_aa: ASSLDEGGYDTGELF
v_call: TRBV7-9; cdr3_length: 15; cdr3_aa: ASSWKSRGHLGNEQF
v_call: TRBV5-1; cdr3_length: 13; cdr3_aa: ASSLAGTTNEKLF
v_call: TRBV9; cdr3_length: 15; cdr3_aa: ASSVGLGTHSSYEQY
v_call: TRBV5-1; cdr3_length: 13; cdr3_aa: ASSRPGGQGDTQY
v_call: TRBV10-1; cdr3_length: 13; cdr3_aa: ASSGSSGSTDTQY
v_call: TRBV5-3; cdr3_length: 11; cdr3_aa: ARSLRNTYEQY
v_call: TRBV28; cdr3_length: 15; cdr3_aa: ASSFAREQGLRSPLH
v_call: TRBV6-5; cdr3_length: 13; cdr3_aa: ASSYWTGTNYGYT
v_call: TRBV28; cdr3_length: 10; cdr3_aa: ASSLGGYGYT
v_call: TRBV7-8; cdr3_length: 15; cdr3_aa: ASSLHGIGQKNTEAF
v_call: TRBV7-9; cdr3_length: 11; cdr3_aa: ASSLGLNYGYT
v_call: TRBV6-5; cdr3_length: 11; cdr3_aa: ASRRGIQETQY
v_call: TRBV6-5; cdr3_length: 13; cdr3_aa: ASTGPGSSYNEQF
v_call: TRBV5-1; cdr3_length: 12; cdr3_aa: ASSLGPTNTEAF
v_call: TRBV11-2; cdr3_length: 12; cdr3_aa: ASSFTGGNSPLH